This T cell receptor beta chain was documented in a study of early T cells in non-severe SARS-CoV-2 infection. One entry per CDR3 protein, called by TCRdb with MiXCR from the 5' RACE reads. This sample has roughly 83,000 distinct CDR3 sequences, with over 9.5% found just once. The receptor was derived from an adult who was a healthcare worker with PCR-confirmed SARS-CoV-2 infection or an uninfected control (not recorded which). Specimen: whole blood, collected at baseline.

The CDR3 reads CAISPGTGYEQYF. In nucleotides, the CDR3 is TGTGCCATCAGTCCCGGGACAGGGTACGAGCAGTACTTC. The chain recombines TRBV10-3 with TRBJ2-7; TRBD1 agrees at 9 bases. V shed 5 bases and J 4 bases; nucleotides not matched to a gene: 3. The CDR3 spans 13 residues. Germline V gene sequence: CDR1 ENHRY, CDR2 SYGVKD.